A single sample is the source of the 20 T cell receptor beta chains below, sequenced in a study of spatial heterogeneity in lung cancer. Documented time point: sample taken at primary tumor resection. Tumor, nontumor lung or frozen PBMC supplied whole RNA, sequenced without sorting. Each CDR3 protein is one row after TCRdb ran MiXCR on the 5' RACE reads. The sample has about 30,000 distinct CDR3 sequences, roughly 8.4% seen once. The source material was PBMCs, sampled at surgery. The receptors stem from a female donor with early-stage non-small cell lung cancer.

In its sample, this clonotype was seen many times. The chain carries TRBV20-1 and TRBJ2-7, with 13 bases that match TRBD2. CDR3 length equals 14 residues. Germline-derived CDR1 and CDR2 are DFQATT and SNEGSKA (reference sequence). J gave up 6 bases and V 1 base, and 3 bases lay outside the gene matches. CDR3 nucleotide sequence: TGCAGTGCTAGAGTCGGGACTAGCGGGATCGAGCAGTACTTC. Its protein is CSARVGTSGIEQYF.

This clonotype was counted only a few times. This chain joins TRBV28 and TRBJ1-6, with no clear D. Germline V gene lookup returns CDR1 MDHEN and CDR2 SYDVKM. Trimming removed 8 bases at V and 6 bases at J, with 11 bases between. This CDR3 is 13 amino acids long. The CDR3 region has the DNA TGTGCCAGCGGAACCCCGGGTAATTCACCCCTCCACTTT. Amino acids: CASGTPGNSPLHF.

The table lists this clonotype with many counts. The J gene is TRBJ2-5, the V gene TRBV7-9; D is perhaps TRBD2 (6 bases). This CDR3 has 14 amino acids. V was shortened by 1 base and J by 5 bases, with 11 bases between the two germline ends. Looked up from germline, CDR1 is SEHNR and CDR2 is FQNEAQ (reference sequence). Here the CDR3 DNA reads TGTGCCAGCAGCTTAGGCGGGACTGGGGAGACCCAGTACTTC. As protein: CASSLGGTGETQYF.

This chain links TRBV24-1 with TRBJ2-2; 7 nucleotides align to TRBD2. Germline V gene data show CDR1 as KGHDR and CDR2 as SFDVKD. V shed 8 bases and J 0 bases; nucleotides not matched to a gene: 8. This CDR3 has 16 residues. CDR3 sequence: CATTSAGEANTGELFF. The CDR3 DNA reads TGTGCCACCACCTCTGCGGGAGAAGCGAACACCGGGGAGCTGTTTTTT.

This clonotype has a count of ten or more. J is TRBJ2-3 and V is TRBV12-3 or TRBV12-4, with TRBD1 matching over 7 bases. This CDR3 comprises 14 residues. V shed 8 bases, J shed 3 bases, and the junction held 8 bases outside the gene matches. CDR3: CASRTGLSTDTQYF. The CDR3, as DNA: TGTGCCAGCCGGACAGGTTTATCTACAGATACGCAGTATTTT.

This clonotype was counted at least ten times. The gene calls are TRBV7-2 and TRBJ2-1; TRBD2 agrees at 7 bases. Germline V gene data show CDR1 as SGHTA and CDR2 as FQGNSA. The V gene end was trimmed by 7 bases and the J gene end by 1 base; junction bases not matched to a gene: 7. The CDR3 spans 15 residues. Written as DNA, the CDR3 is TGTGCCAGCACCCAGAGCGGGGCTTCCTACAATGAGCAGTTCTTC. Translation gives CASTQSGASYNEQFF.

Many counts were recorded for this clonotype. This sequence joins TRBV6-5 and TRBJ2-1, with 13 bases fitting TRBD2. The CDR3 sequence is 18 residues long. The V gene's germline CDR1 is MNHEY and CDR2 SVGAGI. V trimming: 2 bases; J trimming: 9 bases; junction bases outside the gene matches: 13. The CDR3 is CASSYALRLAGGRGEQFF. The CDR3 DNA reads TGTGCCAGCAGTTACGCTCTTAGACTAGCGGGAGGCCGGGGTGAGCAGTTCTTC.

This clonotype was picked up many times. V and J are TRBV10-3 and TRBJ2-7; 8 bases line up with TRBD1. V shed 10 bases and J 2 bases; nucleotides not matched to a gene: 7. The germline gives CDR1 ENHRY, CDR2 SYGVKD. The CDR3 runs 13 residues. The CDR3 region is CATRDRLTYEQYF. The DNA for the CDR3 is TGTGCCACCCGGGACAGGCTAACCTACGAGCAGTACTTC.

Many counts were recorded for this clonotype. This chain uses TRBV6-5 with TRBJ2-7; no firm D call. V shed 8 bases and J shed 5 bases, with 16 bases lying between them. The length of the CDR3 is 13 residues. Germline-derived CDR1 and CDR2 are MNHEY and SVGAGI. The CDR3 DNA reads TGTGCCAGCTCCAACACAGTTTTAAACGAGCAGTACTTC. This gives the protein CASSNTVLNEQYF.

This clonotype was counted ten times or more. The gene calls are TRBV10-2 and TRBJ2-7, with 7 nucleotides matching TRBD2. V lost 6 bases, J lost 2 bases, and 7 bases stayed unmatched. The CDR3 totals 14 residues. CDR1 and CDR2 (germline): WSHSY, SAAADI. The CDR3 region has the DNA TGCGCCAGCAGAGATAGCGGGTCTACCTACGAGCAGTACTTC. This translates into CASRDSGSTYEQYF.

This clonotype has at least ten counts. The V call is TRBV6-5, the J call TRBJ2-4; TRBD1 aligns across 8 bases. Germline V lookup: CDR1 MNHEY, CDR2 SVGAGI. V trimming: 4 bases; J trimming: 1 base; junction bases outside the gene matches: 15. The CDR3 extends over 19 amino acids. The CDR3 coding sequence is TGTGCCAGCAGTTCGAGGGGACAGGAAATATACACGGCCAAAAACATTCAGTACTTC. Encoded protein: CASSSRGQEIYTAKNIQYF.

In its sample, this clonotype was seen a few times. The J gene is TRBJ2-1, the V gene TRBV20-1; perhaps TRBD2 as D (5 bases). This CDR3 comprises 12 residues. Germline values: CDR1 DFQATT, CDR2 SNEGSKA (reference sequence). Trimming took 3 bases from V and 5 from J, leaving 8 bases between them. The CDR3 nucleotides are TGCAGTGCTAGGGTCGGGAACAATGAGCAGTTCTTC. It encodes CSARVGNNEQFF.

The table lists this clonotype with many counts. This CDR3 is CASSTGLAGLGEQFF. The CDR3 bases are TGTGCCAGCAGCACGGGACTAGCGGGCCTCGGTGAGCAGTTCTTC. The chain has TRBV11-2 and TRBJ2-1; TRBD2 matches 12 bases. After removal of 5 bases from V and 9 bases from J, the junction contained 8 bases not matched to a gene. The germline gives CDR1 SGHAT, CDR2 FQNNGV. The CDR3 totals 15 residues.

This clonotype was detected a few times. V gene TRBV2 combines with J gene TRBJ1-3; D gene unclear. Trimming took 7 bases from V and 7 from J, leaving 14 bases between them. CDR1 is SNHLY and CDR2 is FYNNEI in the germline V gene. The CDR3 contains 13 residues. The chain's CDR3 is CASKPHGGNTIYF. The DNA of the CDR3 is TGTGCCAGCAAGCCCCACGGAGGCAACACCATATATTTT.

This clonotype was counted ten times or more. The DNA of the CDR3 is TGTGCCACCAGCTCGGGGCTGGGCGGAGAAAACATTCAGTACTTC. Residues: CATSSGLGGENIQYF. The V call is TRBV15, the J call TRBJ2-4; perhaps D is TRBD1 or TRBD2 (5 bases each). The CDR3 sequence is 15 residues long. V lost 5 bases and J 5 bases, leaving 16 bases between the germline ends. Germline loops: CDR1 LNHNV, CDR2 YYDKDF (reference sequence).

This clonotype was seen many times. This chain joins TRBV7-9 and TRBJ2-5; 7 nucleotides agree with TRBD1. The CDR3 has 15 residues. Losses at the gene ends were 0 bases for V and 1 base for J; bases not matched to a gene: 2. Germline V gene lookup returns CDR1 SEHNR and CDR2 FQNEAQ (reference sequence). CDR3 region: CASSLAGQFQETQYF. CDR3 in DNA: TGTGCCAGCAGCTTAGCGGGACAGTTCCAAGAGACCCAGTACTTC. The full variable domain, completed using reference TRBV7-9 and TRBJ2-5, is DTGVSQNPRHKITKRGQNVTFRCDPISEHNRLYWYRQTLGQGPEFLTYFQNEAQLEKSRLLSDRFSAERPKGSFSTLEIQRTEQGDSAMYLCASSLAGQFQETQYFGPGTRLLVL.

J is TRBJ1-4 and V is TRBV4-3; D gene ambiguous. The V end lost 4 bases, the J end lost 6 bases, and 12 bases lay between the germline ends. Germline values: CDR1 LGHNA, CDR2 YSLEER. The CDR3 sequence is 14 residues long. CDR3 amino acids: CASSRTRFDEKLFF. In nucleotides, the CDR3 is TGCGCCAGCAGCCGAACCCGGTTCGATGAAAAACTGTTTTTT.

This clonotype was counted between two and nine times. The chain couples TRBV7-2 to TRBJ2-1; 7 nucleotides line up with TRBD2. This CDR3 is 14 amino acids long. V dropped 0 bases and J dropped 8; count of bases not matched to a gene: 4. CDR1 SGHTA and CDR2 FQGNSA come from the germline V gene. CDR3 residues: CASSLAGGSDEQFF. CDR3 nucleotide sequence: TGTGCCAGCAGCTTAGCGGGAGGGTCGGATGAGCAGTTCTTC.

As concerns this clonotype: At one boundary the junction diverges from the germline segment, which might be a read error. The chain links TRBV15 to TRBJ1-4, with 9 bases aligning to TRBD1. The germline V gene encodes CDR1 LNHNV and CDR2 YYDKDF (reference sequence). The length of the CDR3 is 15 residues. The CDR3 reads CTTQGTGKIFEKLFF. The CDR3 DNA reads TGTACCACCCAGGGGACAGGGAAGATCTTTGAAAAACTGTTTTTT.

There are many counts of this clonotype. The rearrangement uses TRBV19 and TRBJ2-1, with 9 bases that match TRBD2. Germline V gene sequence: CDR1 LNHDA, CDR2 SQIVND (reference sequence). Trimming removed 7 bases from V and 6 bases from J; junction bases left unmatched: 7. There are 14 residues in the CDR3. CDR3 in DNA: TGTGCCAGTAAGGGCGGGAGGGCCTTCAATGAGCAGTTCTTC. Encoded protein: CASKGGRAFNEQFF.